One and the same sample provided the 12 T cell receptor beta chains below, sequenced in a study of blood T cell repertoires in COVID-19. The protocol was immunoSEQ multiplex PCR, while the TCRdb copy is restricted to in-frame clones and leaves out a portion. The sample holds about 98,000 clones, around nine tenths seen once. The sequenced sample was peripheral blood. The origin of the receptors is a man over 45 with acute or convalescent COVID-19.

The gene calls are TRBV5-5 and TRBJ2-1; 9 bases agree with TRBD1. Germline V gene lookup returns CDR1 SGHKS and CDR2 YYEKEE (reference sequence). CDR3 length: 15 amino acids. Germline trimming cut 0 bases from V and 6 bases from J; bases unmatched to any gene: 4. CDR3 in amino acids: CASSLAGTGINEQFF. As DNA, the CDR3 is TGTGCCAGCAGCTTGGCCGGGACAGGGATCAATGAGCAGTTCTTC.

This clone is a singleton in its sample. The chain uses TRBV11-2 and TRBJ1-2; D remains ambiguous. This CDR3 region has 17 residues. Germline values: CDR1 SGHAT, CDR2 FQNNGV. Deletions cut 0 bases from V and 4 bases from J, with 18 bases between. The CDR3: CASSLEHGPGSRYGYTF. The CDR3 DNA sequence: TGTGCCAGCAGCTTAGAGCATGGGCCAGGCTCGCGCTATGGCTACACCTTC.

The genes are TRBV7-2 and TRBJ2-1; D may be TRBD1 (5 bases). Looked up from germline, CDR1 is SGHTA and CDR2 is FQGNSA. The CDR3 has 16 residues. The ends were cut back, 7 bases at V and 3 bases at J, with 19 bases in the middle. Here the CDR3 DNA reads TGTGCCAGCATCCCAGGGTTGGGGTCGGGCTACAATGAGCAGTTCTTC. Translated: CASIPGLGSGYNEQFF.

This chain links TRBV20-1 with TRBJ2-1; D perhaps matches TRBD2 (5 bases). Trimming stripped 6 bases from V and 8 bases from J, with 11 bases between. The CDR3 length is 11 residues. The V gene's germline CDR1 is DFQATT and CDR2 SNEGSKA (reference sequence). Here the CDR3 reads CSARRGDEQFF. The CDR3 DNA follows: TGCAGTGCCAGACGGGGTGATGAGCAGTTCTTC.

This chain joins TRBV28 and TRBJ1-2; unclear D gene. The germline V gene encodes CDR1 MDHEN and CDR2 SYDVKM. This CDR3 is 13 amino acids long. Trimming removed 3 bases from V and 2 bases from J, with 7 bases in between. The CDR3 protein is CASSFIPNYGYTF. The CDR3, as DNA: TGTGCCAGCAGTTTCATCCCAAACTATGGCTACACCTTC.

This rearrangement joins TRBV10-3 to TRBJ1-1, with a possible D match to TRBD1 (6 bases). CDR1 and CDR2 from the germline V gene are ENHRY and SYGVKD. This CDR3 region has 16 residues. V was clipped by 3 bases and J by 3 bases, with 17 bases between them. The CDR3 sequence is CAISDPSEGGDTEAFF. CDR3 bases: TGTGCCATCAGTGACCCCTCGGAGGGGGGGGACACTGAAGCTTTCTTT.

This clone was seen just once. This chain uses TRBV3-1 (or the pseudogene TRBV3-2) with TRBJ2-7, with D possibly being TRBD1 (6 bases). Trimming took off 0 bases at V and 6 bases at J, with 15 bases between the two ends. The CDR3 sequence is 15 residues long. Germline V lookup: CDR1 LGHDT, CDR2 YNNKEL (reference sequence). CDR3 protein: CASSQEPRGSLEQYF. The DNA of the CDR3 is TGTGCCAGCAGCCAAGAACCCAGGGGAAGTCTCGAGCAGTACTTC.

This chain connects TRBV11-1 to TRBJ2-7, with D possibly being TRBD1 (6 bases). This CDR3 has 13 residues. The germline V gene has CDR1 SGHAT and CDR2 FQDESV (reference sequence). V gave up 5 bases and J gave up 4 bases, with 12 bases separating them. The chain's CDR3 is CASSDTGPYEQYF. The CDR3 DNA follows: TGTGCCAGCAGCGATACAGGGCCATACGAGCAGTACTTC. Full variable domain (rest looked up from reference TRBV11-1 and TRBJ2-7): EAEVAQSPRYKITEKSQAVAFWCDPISGHATLYWYRQILGQGPELLVQFQDESVVDDSQLPKDRFSAERLKGVDSTLKIQPAELGDSAMYLCASSDTGPYEQYFGPGTRLTVT.

The V call is TRBV5-1, the J call TRBJ2-3, with a tentative D call TRBD2 (5 bases). The CDR3 sequence is 14 residues long. The V gene lost 6 bases and the J gene lost 3 bases, with 14 bases spanning the gap. The germline V gene encodes CDR1 SGHRS and CDR2 YFSETQ. The CDR3 loop reads CASTWTGGTDTQYF. Written as DNA, the CDR3 is TGCGCCAGCACTTGGACCGGCGGGACAGATACGCAGTATTTT. Variable domain in full (rest from reference TRBV5-1 and TRBJ2-3): KAGVTQTPRYLIKTRGQQVTLSCSPISGHRSVSWYQQTPGQGLQFLFEYFSETQRNKGNFPGRFSGRQFSNSRSEMNVSTLELGDSALYLCASTWTGGTDTQYFGPGTRLTVL.

This clone was observed once. The chain joins TRBV7-2 to TRBJ2-5; 8 bases fit TRBD1. Trimming removed 3 bases from V and 7 bases from J; junction bases left unmatched: 10. In germline, CDR1 is SGHTA, CDR2 FQGNSA. The CDR3 loop spans 15 amino acids. CDR3 sequence reads: CASSFRDRLRATQYF. The CDR3 DNA reads TGTGCCAGCAGCTTCCGGGACAGGCTACGGGCGACCCAGTACTTC. Using reference TRBV7-2 and TRBJ2-5 for the parts outside the CDR3, the full variable domain is GAGVSQSPSNKVTEKGKDVELRCDPISGHTALYWYRQSLGQGLEFLIYFQGNSAPDKSGLPSDRFSAERTGGSVSTLTIQRTQQEDSAVYLCASSFRDRLRATQYFGPGTRLLVL.

The table lists this clone with a count of one. V is TRBV24-1 and J is TRBJ1-2, with 7 bases identical to TRBD1. Germline CDR1 and CDR2: KGHDR and SFDVKD. The CDR3 contains 13 residues. Trimming at V came to 7 bases and at J to 4 bases, leaving 5 bases not matched to a gene. CDR3 nucleotides: TGTGCCACCAGAGAGACAGGGTCCTATGGCTACACCTTC. This sequence encodes CATRETGSYGYTF.

This clone occurred a few times. The chain has TRBV7-2 and TRBJ2-7; TRBD2 might be the D (6 bases). This CDR3 has 13 residues. The V gene's germline CDR1 is SGHTA and CDR2 FQGNSA. Trimming pared 3 bases from V and 6 bases from J, leaving 12 bases between. The CDR3 region has the DNA TGTGCCAGCAGCTTCACTAGCTTGGGCGAGCAGTACTTC. Translating gives CASSFTSLGEQYF.